The clone carrying this T cell receptor (beta chain) was found a few times. These data are taken from a study of shared clonotypes between healthy human individuals. This CDR3 has 14 residues. Germline V gene sequence: CDR1 MDHEN, CDR2 SYDVKM. The germline V and J ends were trimmed by 3 bases and 3 bases, with 9 bases remaining between them. Unsorted PBMC DNA was run through sequencing on ten immunoSEQ deep assay plates. Generated by immunoSEQ multiplex PCR, the TCRdb table keeps only in-frame clones and is missing some. The sample lists nearly 500,000 clones, 76% occurring once. This TCR was sampled from a woman in her 40s in good health. Some clones in this sample may be carry-over from other donors' samples. The gene calls are TRBV28 and TRBJ1-5; D may be TRBD1 (5 bases). The sequenced material came from PBMCs. The CDR3 loop reads CASSFEQANQPQHF. Here the CDR3 DNA reads TGTGCCAGCAGTTTTGAACAGGCCAATCAGCCCCAGCATTTT.